This T cell receptor beta chain was sequenced for a study of vaccination effects on CD4 cells after COVID-19. Comments on this clone: Its antigen is still unknown.

Study results and limitations: Clones induced by infection and by vaccine showed marked clonal contraction late after vaccination.

Sequencing in the ViraFEST assay came after antigen-specific CD4+ T cells had been expanded with viral peptide pools, which were used to stimulate PBMC. Following a roughly 9-day culture, CD4+ T cells were purified. According to PCR results, the person was infected with SARS-CoV-2 between March and December 2020. Participants got two doses of BNT162b2 or mRNA-1273 vaccine. Method: immunoSEQ multiplex PCR; TCRdb's copy keeps in-frame clones and lacks some. Of roughly 15,000 clones listed, less than 85% were seen once; the top ten hold about 20%. V gave up 4 bases and J gave up 3 bases, with 11 bases separating them. CDR1 SGHRS and CDR2 YFSETQ come from the germline V gene. This CDR3 is 14 amino acids long.

The specimen was CD4+ T cells from PBMCs cultured with SARS-CoV-2 spike peptides, collected after COVID-19 vaccination. This rearrangement joins TRBV5-1 to TRBJ1-5; the D gene is possibly TRBD1 (6 bases). The clonotype originates from a human donor who had a prior SARS-CoV-2 infection. The DNA for the CDR3 is TGCGCCAGCAGCCTGACAGGACCCAATCAGCCCCAGCATTTT. Protein sequence: CASSLTGPNQPQHF.